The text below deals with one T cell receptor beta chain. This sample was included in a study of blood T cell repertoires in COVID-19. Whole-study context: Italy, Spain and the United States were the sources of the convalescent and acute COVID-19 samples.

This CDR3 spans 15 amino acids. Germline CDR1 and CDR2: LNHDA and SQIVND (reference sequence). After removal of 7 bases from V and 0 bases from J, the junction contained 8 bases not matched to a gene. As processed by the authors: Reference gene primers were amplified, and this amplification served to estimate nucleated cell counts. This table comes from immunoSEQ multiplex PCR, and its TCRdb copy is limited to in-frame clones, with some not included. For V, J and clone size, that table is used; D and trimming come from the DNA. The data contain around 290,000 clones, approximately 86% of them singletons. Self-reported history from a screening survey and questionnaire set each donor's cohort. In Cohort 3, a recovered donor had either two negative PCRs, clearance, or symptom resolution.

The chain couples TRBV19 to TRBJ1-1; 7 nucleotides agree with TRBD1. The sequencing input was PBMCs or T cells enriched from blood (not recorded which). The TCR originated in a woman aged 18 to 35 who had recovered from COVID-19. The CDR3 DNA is TGTGCCAGTACCTCACAGGGGCCCCTGAACACTGAAGCTTTCTTT. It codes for CASTSQGPLNTEAFF.